This T cell receptor beta chain was recovered during a study of OX40 agonist ivuxolimab in advanced cancers. CDR1 and CDR2 from the germline V gene are SGHNT and YENEEA. The V end was cut by 4 bases, the J end by 5 bases, with 11 bases between. CDR3 length equals 13 residues. The assay was immunoSEQ multiplex PCR, and TCRdb's table has in-frame clones only and misses some. Among roughly 62,000 clones listed, 86% were seen once. Patients with autoimmune history or systemic immunosuppression were excluded. Sample: CD4+ or CD8+ T cells sorted from blood, taken in a trial of the OX40 agonist ivuxolimab. This receptor was identified in an adult with an advanced solid tumor such as melanoma, head and neck, liver or kidney cancer. This chain uses TRBV11-3 with TRBJ2-5; TRBD1 or TRBD2 may be the D gene (6 bases each). The CDR3 DNA reads as TGTGCCAGCAGCTCAGGGGAGGAGGAGACCCAGTACTTC. Protein: CASSSGEEETQYF.